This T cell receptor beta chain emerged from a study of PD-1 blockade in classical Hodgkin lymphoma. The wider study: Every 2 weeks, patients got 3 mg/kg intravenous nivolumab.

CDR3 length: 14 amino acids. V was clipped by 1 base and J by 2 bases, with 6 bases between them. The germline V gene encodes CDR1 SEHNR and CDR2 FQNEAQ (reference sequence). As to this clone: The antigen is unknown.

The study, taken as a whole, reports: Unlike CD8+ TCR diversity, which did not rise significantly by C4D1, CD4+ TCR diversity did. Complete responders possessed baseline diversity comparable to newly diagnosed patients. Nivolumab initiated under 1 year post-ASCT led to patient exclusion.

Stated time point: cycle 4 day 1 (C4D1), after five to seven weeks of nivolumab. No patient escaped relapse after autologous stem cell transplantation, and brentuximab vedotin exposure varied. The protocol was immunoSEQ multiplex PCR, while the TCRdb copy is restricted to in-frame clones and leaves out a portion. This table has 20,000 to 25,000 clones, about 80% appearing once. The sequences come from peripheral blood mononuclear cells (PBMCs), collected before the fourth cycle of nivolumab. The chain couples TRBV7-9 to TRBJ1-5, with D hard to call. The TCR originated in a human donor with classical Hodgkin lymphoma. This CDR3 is CASSLEGGNQPQHF. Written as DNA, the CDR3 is TGTGCCAGCAGCTTAGAAGGAGGCAATCAGCCCCAGCATTTT. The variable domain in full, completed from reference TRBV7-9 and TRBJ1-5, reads DTGVSQNPRHKITKRGQNVTFRCDPISEHNRLYWYRQTLGQGPEFLTYFQNEAQLEKSRLLSDRFSAERPKGSFSTLEIQRTEQGDSAMYLCASSLEGGNQPQHFGDGTRLSIL.